This T cell receptor (beta chain) was sequenced during a study of cytomegalovirus exposure and HLA in healthy donors. This CDR3 region has 12 residues. Germline V CDR1 and CDR2: SQVTM, ANQGSEA. V was trimmed by 7 bases and J by 8 bases, leaving 14 bases between them. Study-wide findings and caveats: Presence/absence analyses assumed roughly uniform sequencing depth across donors. In vitro testing confirmed a few CMV-associated chains as specific for CMV antigens. The authors later linked a missense DCLRE1C variant to TCR beta V- and J-gene trimming. The analysis excluded some indistinguishable V segments, including TRBV6-2 and TRBV6-3.

Both 60 Vbeta primers and 13 Jbeta primers went into the PCR. The table came from immunoSEQ multiplex PCR; TCRdb's copy has only in-frame clones and leaves some out. Its clone listing holds around 74,000 clones. Of note for this clone: The antigen remains unidentified.

The V gene is TRBV29-1, the J gene TRBJ1-4; D is uncertain. The receptor was derived from a man aged 50 or older in good health and CMV-seropositive. Specimen: PBMCs. The CDR3 region is CSAGDNVEKLFF. CDR3 sequence (DNA): TGCAGCGCCGGGGATAATGTCGAAAAACTGTTTTTT.